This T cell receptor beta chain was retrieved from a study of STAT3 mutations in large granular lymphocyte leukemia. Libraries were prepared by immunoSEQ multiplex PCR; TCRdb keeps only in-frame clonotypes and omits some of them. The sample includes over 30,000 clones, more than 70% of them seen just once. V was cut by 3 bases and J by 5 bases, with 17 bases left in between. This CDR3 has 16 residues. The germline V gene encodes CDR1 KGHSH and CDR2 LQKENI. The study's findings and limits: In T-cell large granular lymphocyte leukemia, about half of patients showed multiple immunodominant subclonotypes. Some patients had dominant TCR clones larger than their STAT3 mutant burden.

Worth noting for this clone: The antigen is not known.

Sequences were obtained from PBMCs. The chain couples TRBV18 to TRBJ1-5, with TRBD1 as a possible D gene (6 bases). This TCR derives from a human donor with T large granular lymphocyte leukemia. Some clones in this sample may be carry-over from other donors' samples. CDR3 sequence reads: CASSPSGRGVYQPQHF. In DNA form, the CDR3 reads TGTGCCAGCTCACCCTCGGGTAGGGGGGTCTATCAGCCCCAGCATTTT.